The 5 T cell receptor beta chains in this list originate from one sample, sequenced in a study of shared clonotypes between healthy human individuals. This table comes from immunoSEQ multiplex PCR, and its TCRdb copy is limited to in-frame clones, with some not included. The table has about a million clones, approximately 72% seen once; the top ten hold about 1.5%. Sample: memory CD4+ T cells sorted from blood. Subset specified: CD45RA-negative fraction. All receptors derive from a man aged 18 to 29 in good health.

The chain joins TRBV28 to TRBJ2-1; 10 bases are shared with TRBD2. This CDR3 has 15 amino acids. Per the germline V gene, CDR1 is MDHEN and CDR2 is SYDVKM. The ends lost 7 bases at V and 7 bases at J; junction bases unmatched: 10. The CDR3 coding sequence is TGTGCCAGCAACCTTAGCGGGGGGCCTGGGAATGAGCAGTTCTTC. This translates into CASNLSGGPGNEQFF.

In its sample, this clone was seen once. The rearrangement uses TRBV13 and TRBJ2-7; D gene uncertain. Trimming pared 0 bases from V and 5 bases from J, leaving 8 bases between. Germline V gives CDR1 PRHDT, CDR2 FYEKMQ (reference sequence). The CDR3 contains 13 residues. CDR3 sequence (DNA): TGTGCCAGCAGCTTAGGGTCATGGAACGAGCAGTACTTC. Protein product: CASSLGSWNEQYF.

The V call is TRBV5-1, the J call TRBJ2-3, with D perhaps matching TRBD2 (5 bases). The germline V and J ends were trimmed by 0 bases and 6 bases, with 11 bases remaining between them. The CDR3 extends over 14 amino acids. Germline CDR1 is SGHRS and CDR2 is YFSETQ. Here the CDR3 reads CASSLAPGSDTQYF. CDR3 DNA sequence: TGCGCCAGCAGCTTGGCCCCGGGGTCGGATACGCAGTATTTT.

This clone was seen just once. The chain is built from TRBV9 and TRBJ2-2, with 7 bases aligning to TRBD1. Germline loops: CDR1 SGDLS, CDR2 YYNGEE. CDR3 length: 18 amino acids. J lost 3 bases, V lost 0 bases, and 11 bases had no gene match. The chain's CDR3 is CASSVAGLGQGDTGELFF. DNA for the CDR3: TGTGCCAGCAGCGTAGCGGGATTGGGGCAGGGGGACACCGGGGAGCTGTTTTTT.

The V and J genes are TRBV5-5 and TRBJ2-2; 7 bases line up with TRBD1. This CDR3 has 16 residues. V lost 0 bases, J lost 1 base, and 3 bases stayed unmatched. The germline V gene encodes CDR1 SGHKS and CDR2 YYEKEE (reference sequence). The CDR3 DNA reads as TGTGCCAGCAGCTTGGTCCGGGACAGGAACACCGGGGAGCTGTTTTTT. It translates to CASSLVRDRNTGELFF.